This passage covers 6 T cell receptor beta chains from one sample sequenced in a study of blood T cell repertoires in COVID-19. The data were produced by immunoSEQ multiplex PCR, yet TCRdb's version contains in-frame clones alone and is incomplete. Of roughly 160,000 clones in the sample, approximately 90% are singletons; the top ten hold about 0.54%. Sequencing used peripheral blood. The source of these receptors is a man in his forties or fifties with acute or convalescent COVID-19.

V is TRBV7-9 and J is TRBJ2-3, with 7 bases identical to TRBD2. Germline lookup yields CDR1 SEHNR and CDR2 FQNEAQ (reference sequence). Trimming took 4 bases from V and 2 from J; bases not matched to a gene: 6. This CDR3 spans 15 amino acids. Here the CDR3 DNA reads TGTGCCAGCAGCTCCCTAGCGGACCCCACAGATACGCAGTATTTT. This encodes CASSSLADPTDTQYF.

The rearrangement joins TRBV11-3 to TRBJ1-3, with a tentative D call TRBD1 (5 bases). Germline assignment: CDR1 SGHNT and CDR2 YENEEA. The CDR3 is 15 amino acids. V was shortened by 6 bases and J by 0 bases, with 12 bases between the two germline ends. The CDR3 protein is CASSPTGASGNTIYF. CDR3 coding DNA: TGTGCCAGCAGTCCTACAGGAGCCTCTGGAAACACCATATATTTT.

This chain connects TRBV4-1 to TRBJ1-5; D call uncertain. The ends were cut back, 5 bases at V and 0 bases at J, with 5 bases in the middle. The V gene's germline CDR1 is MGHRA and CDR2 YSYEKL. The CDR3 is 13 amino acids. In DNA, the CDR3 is TGCGCCAGCAGCGAGATTAGCAATCAGCCCCAGCATTTT. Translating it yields CASSEISNQPQHF.

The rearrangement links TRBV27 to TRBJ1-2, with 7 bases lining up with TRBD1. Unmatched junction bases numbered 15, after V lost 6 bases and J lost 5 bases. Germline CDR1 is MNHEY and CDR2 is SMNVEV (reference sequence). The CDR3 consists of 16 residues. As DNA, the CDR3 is TGTGCCAGCAGACTTAGAGGAGGGGGCGGCTTGTATGGCTACACCTTC. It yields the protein CASRLRGGGGLYGYTF.

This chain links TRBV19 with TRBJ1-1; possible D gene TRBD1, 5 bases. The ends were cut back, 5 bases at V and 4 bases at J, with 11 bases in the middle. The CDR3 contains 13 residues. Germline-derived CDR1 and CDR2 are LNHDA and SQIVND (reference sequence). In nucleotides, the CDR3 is TGTGCCAGTAGTCCCCAGGGATTCACTGAAGCTTTCTTT. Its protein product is CASSPQGFTEAFF.

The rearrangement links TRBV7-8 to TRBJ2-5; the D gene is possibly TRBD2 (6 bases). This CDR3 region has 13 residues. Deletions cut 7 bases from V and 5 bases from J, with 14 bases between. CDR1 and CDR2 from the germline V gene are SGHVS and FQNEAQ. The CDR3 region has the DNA TGTGCCAGCAATCAGGGTCGGGAGGAGACCCAGTACTTC. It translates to CASNQGREETQYF.